The clone carrying this T cell receptor beta chain was counted at least ten times. The antigen remains undetermined. This CDR3 contains 13 residues. The germline gives CDR1 SGHTA, CDR2 FQGNSA. V lost 0 bases, J lost 5 bases, and 8 bases lay in between. TCRdb recomputed calls from the RT-PCR reads with MiXCR, one row per CDR3 protein. Altogether about 160,000 distinct CDR3 sequences are present, about a tenth being singletons, with the ten largest covering around 12%. The data are from a study of response to subunit inactivated influenza vaccine. Broader study findings: A suggestion made by the authors is that each seasonal influenza vaccination recruits few new T cells.

The receptor was isolated from a man aged 45-65 years who received an inactivated influenza vaccine. Sample: non-naive T cells sorted from PBMCs, taken more than 35 days after vaccination. The chain uses TRBV7-2 and TRBJ2-7; D not certain. CDR3 region: CASSLAYGNEQYF. The CDR3 nucleotides are TGTGCCAGCAGCTTAGCGTATGGGAACGAGCAGTACTTC.